This T cell receptor (beta chain) was profiled in a study of radiation and T cells in renal cell carcinoma. This clone was found a few times. With V trimmed by 0 bases and J by 1 base, 0 bases remained unmatched. Germline lookup yields CDR1 SGHNT and CDR2 YYREEE (reference sequence). The CDR3 totals 15 residues. Assay used: immunoSEQ multiplex PCR; TCRdb lists only in-frame clones, some missing. The sample records some 8,800 clones, about 61% being singletons. Documented treatment: treatment-naive control, cytoreductive nephrectomy. J is TRBJ2-3 and V is TRBV5-4, with 9 bases identical to TRBD2. Sequences were derived from tumor tissue, sampled from a patient whose treatment was nephrectomy without radiotherapy. The TCR was taken from a man in his 60s with renal cell carcinoma. CDR3 amino acids: CASSLGLAGTDTQYF. The CDR3 nucleotides are TGTGCCAGCAGCTTGGGACTAGCGGGCACAGATACGCAGTATTTT.